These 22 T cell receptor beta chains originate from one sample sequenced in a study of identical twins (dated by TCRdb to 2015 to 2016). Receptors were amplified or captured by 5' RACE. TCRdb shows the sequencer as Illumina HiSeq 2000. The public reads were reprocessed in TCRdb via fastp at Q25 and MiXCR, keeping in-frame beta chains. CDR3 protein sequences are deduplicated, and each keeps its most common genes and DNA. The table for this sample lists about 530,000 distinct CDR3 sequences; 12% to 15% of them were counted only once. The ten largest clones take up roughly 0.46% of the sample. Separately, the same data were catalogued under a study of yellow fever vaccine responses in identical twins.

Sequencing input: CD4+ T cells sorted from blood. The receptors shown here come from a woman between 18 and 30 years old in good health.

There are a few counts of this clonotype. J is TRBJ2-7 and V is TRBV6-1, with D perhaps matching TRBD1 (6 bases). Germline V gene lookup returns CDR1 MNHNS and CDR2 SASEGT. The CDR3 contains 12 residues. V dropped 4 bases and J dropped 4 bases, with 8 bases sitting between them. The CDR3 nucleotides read TGTGCCAGCAGTGCGGGGACATACGAGCAGTACTTC. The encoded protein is CASSAGTYEQYF.

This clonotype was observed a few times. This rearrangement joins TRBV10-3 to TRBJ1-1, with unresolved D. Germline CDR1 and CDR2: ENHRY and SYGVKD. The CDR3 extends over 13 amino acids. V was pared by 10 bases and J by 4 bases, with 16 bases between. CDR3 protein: CATRVDQATEAFF. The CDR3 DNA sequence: TGTGCCACCCGGGTAGATCAGGCCACTGAAGCTTTCTTT.

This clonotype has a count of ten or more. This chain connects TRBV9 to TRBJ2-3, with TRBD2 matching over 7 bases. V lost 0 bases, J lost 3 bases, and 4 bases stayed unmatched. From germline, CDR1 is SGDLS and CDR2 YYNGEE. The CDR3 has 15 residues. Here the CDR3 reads CASSVAMRETDTQYF. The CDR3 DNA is TGTGCCAGCAGCGTAGCTATGCGGGAGACAGATACGCAGTATTTT.

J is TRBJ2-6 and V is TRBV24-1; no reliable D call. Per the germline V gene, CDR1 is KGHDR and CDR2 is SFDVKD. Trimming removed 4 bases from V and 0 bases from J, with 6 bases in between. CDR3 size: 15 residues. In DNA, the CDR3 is TGTGCCACCAGTGAACGGAACTCTGGGGCCAACGTCCTGACTTTC. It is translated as CATSERNSGANVLTF.

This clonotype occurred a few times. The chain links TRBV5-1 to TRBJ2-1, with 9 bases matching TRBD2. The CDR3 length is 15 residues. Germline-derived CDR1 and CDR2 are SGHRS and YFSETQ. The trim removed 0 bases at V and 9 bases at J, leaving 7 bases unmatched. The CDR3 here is CASSLGSSGIIEQFF. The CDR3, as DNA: TGCGCCAGCAGCTTGGGGTCTAGCGGGATAATTGAGCAGTTCTTC.

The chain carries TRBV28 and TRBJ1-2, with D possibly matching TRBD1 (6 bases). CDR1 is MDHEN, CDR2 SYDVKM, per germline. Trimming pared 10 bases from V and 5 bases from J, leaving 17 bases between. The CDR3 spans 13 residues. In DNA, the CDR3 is TGTGCCACTACCCCTCAGGGGAAGTATGGCTACACCTTC. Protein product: CATTPQGKYGYTF.

In nucleotides, the CDR3 is TGCGCCAGCAGCCCAAGGGACACTATCCTCTCTGGGGCCAACGTCCTGACTTTC. Translated, it gives CASSPRDTILSGANVLTF. This chain uses TRBV4-1 with TRBJ2-6; D may be TRBD1 (6 bases). Germline-derived CDR1 and CDR2 are MGHRA and YSYEKL. Trimming left V 4 bases short and J 0 bases short, with 16 bases between. This CDR3 region has 18 residues.

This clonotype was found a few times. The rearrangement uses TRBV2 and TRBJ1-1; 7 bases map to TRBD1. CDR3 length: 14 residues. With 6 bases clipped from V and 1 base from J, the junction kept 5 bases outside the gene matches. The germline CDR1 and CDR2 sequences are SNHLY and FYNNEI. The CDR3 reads CASRTGMENTEAFF. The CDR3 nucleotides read TGTGCCAGCAGGACAGGGATGGAGAACACTGAAGCTTTCTTT.

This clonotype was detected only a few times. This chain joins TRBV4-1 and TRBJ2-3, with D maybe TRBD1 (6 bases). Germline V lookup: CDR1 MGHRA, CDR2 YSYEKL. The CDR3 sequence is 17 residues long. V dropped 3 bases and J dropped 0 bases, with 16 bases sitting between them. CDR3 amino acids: CASSHARDTPSTDTQYF. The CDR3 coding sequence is TGCGCCAGCAGCCACGCAAGGGACACGCCTAGCACAGATACGCAGTATTTT.

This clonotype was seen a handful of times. CDR3 amino acids: CASSGPDRGLGEQYF. For the CDR3, the DNA is TGTGCCAGCAGTGGTCCGGACAGGGGCTTGGGGGAGCAGTACTTC. The chain is built from TRBV25-1 and TRBJ2-7, with 9 bases fitting TRBD1. Germline V gives CDR1 MGHDK, CDR2 SYGVNS. The CDR3 covers 15 residues. Trimming cost V 4 bases and J 7 bases; bases outside gene matches: 11.

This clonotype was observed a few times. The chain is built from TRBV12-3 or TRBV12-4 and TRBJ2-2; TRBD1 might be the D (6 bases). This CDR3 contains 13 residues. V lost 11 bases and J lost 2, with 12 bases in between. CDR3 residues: CAGRDINTGELFF. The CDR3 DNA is TGTGCCGGCCGGGACATCAACACCGGGGAGCTGTTTTTT.

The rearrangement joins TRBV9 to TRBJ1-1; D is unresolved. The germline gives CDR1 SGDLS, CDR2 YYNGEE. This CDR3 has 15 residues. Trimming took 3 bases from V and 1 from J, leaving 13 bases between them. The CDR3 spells CASSAALGKNTEAFF. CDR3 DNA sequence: TGTGCCAGCAGCGCAGCTCTAGGAAAGAACACTGAAGCTTTCTTT.

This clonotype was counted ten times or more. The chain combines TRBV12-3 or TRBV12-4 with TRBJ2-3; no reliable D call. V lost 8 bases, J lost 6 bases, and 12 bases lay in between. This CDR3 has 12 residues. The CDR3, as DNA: TGTGCCAGCGAGTCAACCGCCGATACGCAGTATTTT. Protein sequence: CASESTADTQYF.

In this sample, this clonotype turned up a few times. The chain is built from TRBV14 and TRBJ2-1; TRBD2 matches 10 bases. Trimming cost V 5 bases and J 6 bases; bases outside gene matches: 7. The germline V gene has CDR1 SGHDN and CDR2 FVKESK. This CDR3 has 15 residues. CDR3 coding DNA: TGTGCCAGCAGCGCCAGCGGGAGGGGATCCAATGAGCAGTTCTTC. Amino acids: CASSASGRGSNEQFF.

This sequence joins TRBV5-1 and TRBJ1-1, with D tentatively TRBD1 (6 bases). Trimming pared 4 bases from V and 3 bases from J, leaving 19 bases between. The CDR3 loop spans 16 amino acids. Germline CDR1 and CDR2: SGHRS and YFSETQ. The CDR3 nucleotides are TGCGCCAGCAGCCAGGGTCAGGGGCCGGGGGACACTGAAGCTTTCTTT. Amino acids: CASSQGQGPGDTEAFF.

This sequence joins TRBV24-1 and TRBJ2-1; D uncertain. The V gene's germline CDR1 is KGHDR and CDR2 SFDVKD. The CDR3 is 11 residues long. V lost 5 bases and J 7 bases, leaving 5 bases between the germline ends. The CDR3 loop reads CATSVRNEQFF. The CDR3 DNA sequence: TGTGCCACCAGTGTCAGAAATGAGCAGTTCTTC.

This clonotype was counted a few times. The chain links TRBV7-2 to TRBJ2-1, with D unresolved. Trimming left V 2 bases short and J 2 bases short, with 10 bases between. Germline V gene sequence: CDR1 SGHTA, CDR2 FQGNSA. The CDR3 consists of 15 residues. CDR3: CASSLSYATYNEQFF. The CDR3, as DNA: TGTGCCAGCAGCTTATCCTACGCTACCTACAATGAGCAGTTCTTC.

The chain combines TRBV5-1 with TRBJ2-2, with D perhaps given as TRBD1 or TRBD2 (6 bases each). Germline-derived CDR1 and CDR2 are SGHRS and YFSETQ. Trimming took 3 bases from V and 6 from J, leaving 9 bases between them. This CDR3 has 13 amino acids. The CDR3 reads CASSSGASGELFF. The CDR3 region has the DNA TGCGCCAGCAGCTCGGGGGCGTCCGGGGAGCTGTTTTTT. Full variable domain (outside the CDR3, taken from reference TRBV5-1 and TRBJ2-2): KAGVTQTPRYLIKTRGQQVTLSCSPISGHRSVSWYQQTPGQGLQFLFEYFSETQRNKGNFPGRFSGRQFSNSRSEMNVSTLELGDSALYLCASSSGASGELFFGEGSRLTVL.

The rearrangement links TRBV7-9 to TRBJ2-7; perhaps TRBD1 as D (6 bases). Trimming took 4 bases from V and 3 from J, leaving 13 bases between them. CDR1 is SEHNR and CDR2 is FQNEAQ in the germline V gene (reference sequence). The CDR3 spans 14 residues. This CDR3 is CASSSAGAFYEQYF. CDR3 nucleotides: TGTGCCAGCAGCTCTGCAGGGGCCTTCTACGAGCAGTACTTC.

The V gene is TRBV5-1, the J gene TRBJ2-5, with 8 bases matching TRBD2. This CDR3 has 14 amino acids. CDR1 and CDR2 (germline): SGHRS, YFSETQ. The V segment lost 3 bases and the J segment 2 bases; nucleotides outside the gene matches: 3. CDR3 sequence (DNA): TGCGCCAGCAGCTCACCTAGCGGGCAAGAGACCCAGTACTTC. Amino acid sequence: CASSSPSGQETQYF.

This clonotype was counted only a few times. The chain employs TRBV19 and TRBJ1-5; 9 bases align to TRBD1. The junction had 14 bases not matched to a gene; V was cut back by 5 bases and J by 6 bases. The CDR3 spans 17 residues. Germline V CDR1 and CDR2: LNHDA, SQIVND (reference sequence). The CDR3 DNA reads TGTGCCAGTAGTCGCCCTTCCGGGACAGGGTTCGGTCAGCCCCAGCATTTT. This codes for CASSRPSGTGFGQPQHF. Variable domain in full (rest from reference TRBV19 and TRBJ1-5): DGGITQSPKYLFRKEGQNVTLSCEQNLNHDAMYWYRQDPGQGLRLIYYSQIVNDFQKGDIAEGYSVSREKKESFPLTVTSAQKNPTAFYLCASSRPSGTGFGQPQHFGDGTRLSIL.

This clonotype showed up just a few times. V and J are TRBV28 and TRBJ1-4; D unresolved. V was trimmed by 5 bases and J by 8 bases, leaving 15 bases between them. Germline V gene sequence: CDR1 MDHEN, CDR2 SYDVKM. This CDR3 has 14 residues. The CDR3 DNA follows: TGTGCCAGCAGTCTCCCCTTGCTAGACGAAAAACTGTTTTTT. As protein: CASSLPLLDEKLFF.